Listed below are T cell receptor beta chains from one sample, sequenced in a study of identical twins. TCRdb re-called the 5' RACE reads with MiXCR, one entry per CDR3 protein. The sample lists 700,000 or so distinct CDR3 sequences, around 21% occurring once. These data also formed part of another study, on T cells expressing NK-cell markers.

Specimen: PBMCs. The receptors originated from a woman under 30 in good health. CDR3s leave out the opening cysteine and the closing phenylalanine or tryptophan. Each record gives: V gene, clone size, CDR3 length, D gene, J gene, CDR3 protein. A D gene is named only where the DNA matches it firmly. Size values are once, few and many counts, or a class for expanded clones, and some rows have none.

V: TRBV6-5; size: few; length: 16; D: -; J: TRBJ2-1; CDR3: ASSYSLPSGSSYNEQF
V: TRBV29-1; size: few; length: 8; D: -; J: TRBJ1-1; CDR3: SVVYTEAF
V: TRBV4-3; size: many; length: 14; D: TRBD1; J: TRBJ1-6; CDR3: ASSQDWTGGGSPLH
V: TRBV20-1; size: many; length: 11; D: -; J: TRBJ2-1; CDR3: SARTSHHNEQF
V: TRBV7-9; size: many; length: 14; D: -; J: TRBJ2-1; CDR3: ASSLFGGGGTNEQF
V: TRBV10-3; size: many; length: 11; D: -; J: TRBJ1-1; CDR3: AIRGTEGTEAF
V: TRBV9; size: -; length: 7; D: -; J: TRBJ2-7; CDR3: ASGTGQY
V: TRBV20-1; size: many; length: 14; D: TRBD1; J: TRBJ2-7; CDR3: SARETGARALYEQY
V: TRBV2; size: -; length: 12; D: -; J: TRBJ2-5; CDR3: ASRTVGSQETQY
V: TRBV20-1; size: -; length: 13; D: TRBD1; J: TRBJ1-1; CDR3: SAYRDRALNTEAF
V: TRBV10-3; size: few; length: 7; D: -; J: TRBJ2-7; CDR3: AISGQGG
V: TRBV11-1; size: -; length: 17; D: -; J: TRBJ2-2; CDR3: ASSYLRDGKSANTGELF
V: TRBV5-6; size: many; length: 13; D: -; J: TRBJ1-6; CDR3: ASSLFRAPNSPLH
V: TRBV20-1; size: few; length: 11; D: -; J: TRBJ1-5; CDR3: SARYEGNQPQH
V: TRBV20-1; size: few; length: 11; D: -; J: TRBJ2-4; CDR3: SAPTGSGNIQY
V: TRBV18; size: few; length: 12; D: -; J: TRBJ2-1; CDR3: ASSHSGINNEQF
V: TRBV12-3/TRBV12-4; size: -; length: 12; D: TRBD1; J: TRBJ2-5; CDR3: ASSLGQARETQY
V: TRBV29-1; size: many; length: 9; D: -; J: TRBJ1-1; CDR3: SAQGWAEAF
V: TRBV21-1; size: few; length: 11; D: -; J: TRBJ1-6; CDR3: ASSNQVNSPLH
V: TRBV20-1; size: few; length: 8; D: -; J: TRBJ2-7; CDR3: SATQYEQY
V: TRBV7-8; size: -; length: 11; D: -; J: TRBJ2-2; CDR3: ASSLALTGELF
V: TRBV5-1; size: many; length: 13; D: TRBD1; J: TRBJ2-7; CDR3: ASSLKTGASGEQY
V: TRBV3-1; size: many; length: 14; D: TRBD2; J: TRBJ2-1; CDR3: ASSQASGSSYNEQF
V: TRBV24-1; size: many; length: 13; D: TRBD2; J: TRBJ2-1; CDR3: ATSDQGLAGVQQF
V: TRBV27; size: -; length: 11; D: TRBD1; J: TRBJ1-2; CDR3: ASSSTGAEGYT
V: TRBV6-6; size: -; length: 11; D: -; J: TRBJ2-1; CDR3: ASVSDNYNEQF
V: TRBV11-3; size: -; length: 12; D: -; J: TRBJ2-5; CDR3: ASSPGPSQETQY
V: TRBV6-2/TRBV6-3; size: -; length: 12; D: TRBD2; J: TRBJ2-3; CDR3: ASIVGGGPDTQY
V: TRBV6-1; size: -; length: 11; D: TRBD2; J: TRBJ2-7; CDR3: ASSQGLAGVQY
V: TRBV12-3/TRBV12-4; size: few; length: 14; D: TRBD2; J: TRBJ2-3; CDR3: ASSPAGTSGTDTQY
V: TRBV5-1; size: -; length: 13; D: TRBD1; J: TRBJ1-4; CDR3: ASRDQQGTSGKLF
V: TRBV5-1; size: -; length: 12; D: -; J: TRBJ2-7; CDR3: ASSFRGPAGEQY
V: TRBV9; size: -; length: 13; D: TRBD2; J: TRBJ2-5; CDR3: ASSVGTSGTETQY
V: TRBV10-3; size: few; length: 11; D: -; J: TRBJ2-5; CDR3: AISEGRQETQY
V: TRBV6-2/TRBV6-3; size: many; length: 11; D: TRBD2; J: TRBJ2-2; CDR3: ASRLGGTGELF
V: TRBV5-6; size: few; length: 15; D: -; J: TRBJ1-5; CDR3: ASSLSPYWTANQPQH
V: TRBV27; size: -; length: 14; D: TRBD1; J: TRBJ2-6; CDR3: ATRRDRSAGANVLT
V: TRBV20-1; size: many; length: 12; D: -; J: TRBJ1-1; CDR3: SARSLDRYTEAF
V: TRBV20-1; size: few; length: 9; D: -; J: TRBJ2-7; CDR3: SARLGWEQY
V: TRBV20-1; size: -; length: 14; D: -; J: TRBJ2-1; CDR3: SARGGYGGSYNEQF
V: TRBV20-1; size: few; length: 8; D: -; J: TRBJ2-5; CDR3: SGNQETQY
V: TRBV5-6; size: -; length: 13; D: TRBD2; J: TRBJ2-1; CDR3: ASLSAGGVAYEQF
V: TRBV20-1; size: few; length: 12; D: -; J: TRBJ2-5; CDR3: SARGRVPRETQY